Each of the 11 T cell receptor beta chains below was sequenced from the same sample in a study of T cell changes during pregnancy in multiple sclerosis. The repertoire was sequenced with immunoSEQ multiplex PCR; TCRdb's copy has only in-frame clones and lacks some. The top ten clones hold less than 2.5% of a sample with under 80,000 clones, 80% to 95% of them seen once. Sequenced here: peripheral blood, sampled before pregnancy. The receptors here all came from a female donor with multiple sclerosis, enrolled in a pregnancy study.

The J gene is TRBJ2-7, the V gene TRBV19; D perhaps matches TRBD2 (6 bases). Trimming stripped 4 bases from V and 4 bases from J, with 14 bases between. The CDR3 covers 14 residues. Germline CDR1 LNHDA, CDR2 SQIVND (reference sequence). The CDR3 DNA is TGTGCCAGTAGTACGGCCTGGGGGGAATACGAGCAGTACTTC. Translating it yields CASSTAWGEYEQYF.

The rearrangement uses TRBV29-1 and TRBJ1-1; D is undetermined. Germline CDR1 reads SQVTM; CDR2 reads ANQGSEA. Trimming left V 3 bases short and J 2 bases short, with 10 bases between. This CDR3 has 13 amino acids. CDR3 nucleotide sequence: TGCAGCGTTGAGAAACCTCTAAACACTGAAGCTTTCTTT. This sequence encodes CSVEKPLNTEAFF.

The rearrangement joins TRBV7-2 to TRBJ2-3, with D possibly TRBD2 on 5 matching bases. The ends were cut back, 2 bases at V and 2 bases at J, with 11 bases in the middle. The CDR3 covers 15 residues. CDR1 and CDR2 from the germline V gene are SGHTA and FQGNSA. CDR3 in amino acids: CASSLKTGFTDTQYF. Written as DNA, the CDR3 is TGTGCCAGCAGCTTAAAAACGGGATTCACAGATACGCAGTATTTT. Variable domain in full (rest from reference TRBV7-2 and TRBJ2-3): GAGVSQSPSNKVTEKGKDVELRCDPISGHTALYWYRQSLGQGLEFLIYFQGNSAPDKSGLPSDRFSAERTGGSVSTLTIQRTQQEDSAVYLCASSLKTGFTDTQYFGPGTRLTVL.

This clone was counted once. This rearrangement joins TRBV19 to TRBJ2-1; no reliable D call. CDR3 length equals 15 residues. V lost 5 bases and J lost 6, with 17 bases in between. Germline CDR1 LNHDA, CDR2 SQIVND (reference sequence). As DNA, the CDR3 is TGTGCCAGTAGTTCCACCAAACGGGTAGCCAATGAGCAGTTCTTC. It specifies CASSSTKRVANEQFF.

This chain uses TRBV28 with TRBJ1-4; D is perhaps TRBD1 (6 bases). The CDR3 is 16 amino acids. V was shortened by 6 bases and J by 8 bases, with 22 bases between the two germline ends. Germline V gives CDR1 MDHEN, CDR2 SYDVKM. This chain's CDR3 is CASRTSQGFRKEKLFF. The CDR3 nucleotides are TGTGCCAGCAGAACCTCACAGGGATTTAGAAAGGAAAAACTGTTTTTT.

This chain joins TRBV2 and TRBJ2-3, with 10 nucleotides matching TRBD1. Losses at the gene ends were 1 base for V and 2 bases for J; bases not matched to a gene: 3. CDR1 and CDR2 from the germline V gene are SNHLY and FYNNEI. The length of the CDR3 is 16 residues. This CDR3 is CASSEGQGAVTDTQYF. Here the CDR3 DNA reads TGTGCCAGCAGTGAAGGACAGGGGGCCGTCACAGATACGCAGTATTTT.

The V call is TRBV7-2, the J call TRBJ2-7, with TRBD2 as a possible D gene (5 bases). The CDR3 spans 14 residues. Between the trimmed V and J ends, which lost 3 bases and 1 base, there was a span of 10 bases. Germline V gene lookup returns CDR1 SGHTA and CDR2 FQGNSA. The CDR3 here is CASSFEGVSYEQYF. In DNA form, the CDR3 reads TGTGCCAGCAGCTTTGAGGGAGTATCCTACGAGCAGTACTTC.

The chain recombines TRBV18 with TRBJ2-2, with D maybe TRBD1 (6 bases). V was pared by 6 bases and J by 4 bases, with 18 bases between. This CDR3 spans 16 amino acids. CDR1 and CDR2 from the germline V gene are KGHSH and LQKENI. CDR3 DNA sequence: TGTGCCAGCTCTCTACCTACAGGGAGAGGCACCGGGGAGCTGTTTTTT. Its protein product is CASSLPTGRGTGELFF.

The chain is built from TRBV7-9 and TRBJ2-5; D unresolved. V was shortened by 1 base and J by 0 bases, with 6 bases between the two germline ends. The CDR3 spans 14 residues. Germline-derived CDR1 and CDR2 are SEHNR and FQNEAQ (reference sequence). CDR3 sequence: CASSLGEYQETQYF. The CDR3, as DNA: TGTGCCAGCAGCTTAGGAGAATACCAAGAGACCCAGTACTTC.

The chain uses TRBV9 and TRBJ2-2, with TRBD2 matching over 9 bases. V lost 5 bases to trimming and J lost 5 bases; unmatched junction nucleotides: 4. The germline V gene has CDR1 SGDLS and CDR2 YYNGEE. The CDR3 sequence is 14 residues long. Here the CDR3 reads CASRAGGMTGELFF. The DNA for the CDR3 is TGTGCCAGCAGAGCGGGGGGAATGACCGGGGAGCTGTTTTTT.

The gene calls are TRBV7-2 and TRBJ2-1, with D perhaps matching TRBD2 (7 bases). V was trimmed by 6 bases and J by 11 bases, leaving 14 bases between them. Germline CDR1 SGHTA, CDR2 FQGNSA. The CDR3 contains 12 residues. DNA for the CDR3: TGTGCCAGCAGTCTAGGGGGGGACAAGCAGTTCTTC. It yields the protein CASSLGGDKQFF.